Described below is a single T cell receptor beta chain sequence and its context. These data originate in a study of T cell responses to AZD1222 COVID-19 vaccine. The CDR3 has 14 residues. Trimming shortened V by 10 bases and J by 0 bases, and 13 bases separated the two germline ends. Germline values: CDR1 MDHEN, CDR2 SYDVKM. TCRdb's copy holds only in-frame clones and misses some; the assay was immunoSEQ multiplex PCR. The sample holds around 160,000 clones, 75% to 95% seen once. The sequencing used peripheral blood, collected on day 0 of MenACWY control vaccination. This TCR came from an adult in good health. The chain is built from TRBV28 and TRBJ1-5; unclear D gene. The CDR3 DNA follows: TGTGCCATATCGCCCACAATTAGCAATCAGCCCCAGCATTTT. Its protein product is CAISPTISNQPQHF.